The sequence of this TCR beta chain was determined in a study of identical twins. Study-level findings and limits: Abundant beta clonotypes from cord blood bore fewer insertions; memory repertoires lacked this pattern.

TCRdb re-called the 5' RACE reads through MiXCR, storing one row per CDR3 protein. There are 550,000 to 800,000 distinct CDR3 sequences in the sample; just over 7% occur only once, and around 1.6% lies in the top ten. The CDR3 is 18 residues long. After removal of 5 bases from V and 2 bases from J, the junction contained 12 bases not matched to a gene. Germline CDR1 and CDR2: SGHAT and FQNNGV. With respect to this clonotype: Its target is unknown.

The same sample was also used in a study of yellow fever vaccine responses in identical twins.

The sample was PBMCs. The chain links TRBV11-2 to TRBJ2-3, with TRBD2 matching over 11 bases. This clonotype was obtained from a woman younger than 35 in good health. DNA for the CDR3: TGTGCCAGCAGCCACGGCCCTACTAGCGGGAGTATCACAGATACGCAGTATTTT. Translating gives CASSHGPTSGSITDTQYF.